Listed here are 4 T cell receptor beta chains from one sample, sequenced in a study of blood T cell repertoires in COVID-19 (dated by TCRdb to the early 2020s). Libraries were prepared through the immunoSEQ multiplex PCR assay. Held by TCRdb, this immuneACCESS table contains in-frame sequences only and omits some clones. Under half of the omission traces to an unresolved V gene where checked; the cause of the rest is unknown. The sample table contains 200,000 to 250,000 clones; only one count was recorded for approximately 86% of them. The ten most abundant clones make up roughly 2.6% of the sample. The sequencing sample was made of PBMCs or T cells enriched from blood (not recorded which). The receptor set was obtained from a woman in her thirties with acute COVID-19.

The chain carries TRBV5-4 and TRBJ2-7, with 7 bases identical to TRBD1. The germline V gene has CDR1 SGHNT and CDR2 YYREEE (reference sequence). The V segment lost 4 bases and the J segment 4 bases; nucleotides outside the gene matches: 11. The CDR3 covers 15 residues. The CDR3 nucleotides read TGTGCCAGCAGCCCGAGGTCAGGCAGGGGGTACGAGCAGTACTTC. Amino acids: CASSPRSGRGYEQYF.

Concerning this clone: This CDR3 is also generated by other DNA sequences in the sample. The chain has TRBV6-5 and TRBJ2-2; TRBD2 agrees at 11 bases. Per germline, CDR1 MNHEY and CDR2 SVGAGI. CDR3 size: 15 residues. V lost 6 bases and J lost 6; bases outside the gene matches: 6. The CDR3, as DNA: TGTGCCAGCAGCTATAGCGGGGGGGTTGCCGGGGAGCTGTTTTTT. Protein product: CASSYSGGVAGELFF.

The chain links TRBV18 to TRBJ2-3; unclear D gene. In germline, CDR1 is KGHSH, CDR2 LQKENI. This CDR3 is 17 amino acids long. The V and J ends lost 1 base and 0 bases respectively, with 14 bases between them. The CDR3 nucleotides are TGTGCCAGCTCACCACTGGGCGTGGCATCTAGCACAGATACGCAGTATTTT. Amino acid sequence: CASSPLGVASSTDTQYF.

This clone was seen a single time. The J gene is TRBJ1-1, the V gene TRBV25-1; D gene unclear. The CDR3 sequence is 17 residues long. Germline CDR1 MGHDK, CDR2 SYGVNS. V was shortened by 5 bases and J by 1 base, with 20 bases between the two germline ends. In nucleotides, the CDR3 is TGTGCCAGCAGTTTACTTAGTCTTGGGCCTGGGAACACTGAAGCTTTCTTT. It yields the protein CASSLLSLGPGNTEAFF.